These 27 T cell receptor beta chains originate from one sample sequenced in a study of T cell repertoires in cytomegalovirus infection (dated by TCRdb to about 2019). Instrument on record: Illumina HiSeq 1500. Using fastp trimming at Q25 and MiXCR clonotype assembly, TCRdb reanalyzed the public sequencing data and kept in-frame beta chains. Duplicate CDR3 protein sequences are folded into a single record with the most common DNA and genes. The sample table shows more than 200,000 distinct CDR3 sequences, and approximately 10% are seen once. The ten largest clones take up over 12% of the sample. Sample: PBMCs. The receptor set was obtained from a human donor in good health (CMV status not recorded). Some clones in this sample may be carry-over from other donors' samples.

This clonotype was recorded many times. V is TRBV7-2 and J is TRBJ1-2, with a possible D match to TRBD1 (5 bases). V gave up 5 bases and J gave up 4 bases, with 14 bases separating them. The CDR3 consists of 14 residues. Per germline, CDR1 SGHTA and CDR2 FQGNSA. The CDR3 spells CASSTSKGTYGYTF. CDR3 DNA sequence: TGTGCCAGCAGCACCTCTAAGGGGACCTATGGCTACACCTTC. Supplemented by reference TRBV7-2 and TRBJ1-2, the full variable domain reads GAGVSQSPSNKVTEKGKDVELRCDPISGHTALYWYRQSLGQGLEFLIYFQGNSAPDKSGLPSDRFSAERTGGSVSTLTIQRTQQEDSAVYLCASSTSKGTYGYTFGSGTRLTVV.

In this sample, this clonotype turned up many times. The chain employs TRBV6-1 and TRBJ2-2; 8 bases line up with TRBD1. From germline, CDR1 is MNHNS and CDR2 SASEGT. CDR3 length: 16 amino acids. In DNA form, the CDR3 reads TGTGCGGTGGGGGGTTCTAGCCAGGGGGCAACCGGGGAGCTGTTTTTT. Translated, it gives CAVGGSSQGATGELFF.

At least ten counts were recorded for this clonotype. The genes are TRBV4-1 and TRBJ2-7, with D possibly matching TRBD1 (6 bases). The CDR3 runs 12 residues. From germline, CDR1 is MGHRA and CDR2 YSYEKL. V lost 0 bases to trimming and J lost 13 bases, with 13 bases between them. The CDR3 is CASSQDGQLHYF. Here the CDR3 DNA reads TGCGCCAGCAGCCAAGATGGACAGTTGCACTACTTC.

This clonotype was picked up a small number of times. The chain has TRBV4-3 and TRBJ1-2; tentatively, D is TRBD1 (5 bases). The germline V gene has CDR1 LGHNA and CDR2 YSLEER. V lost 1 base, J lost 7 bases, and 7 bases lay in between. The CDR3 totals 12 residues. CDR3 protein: CASSQGGGGYTF. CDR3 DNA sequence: TGCGCCAGCAGCCAAGGGGGCGGTGGCTACACCTTC.

CDR3 amino acids: CASSLGGSQANYGYTF. As DNA, the CDR3 is TGTGCCAGCAGCTTAGGAGGGTCTCAGGCTAACTATGGCTACACCTTC. V and J are TRBV7-2 and TRBJ1-2; D gene uncertain. The CDR3 length is 16 residues. The ends were cut back, 1 base at V and 0 bases at J, with 12 bases in the middle. CDR1 and CDR2 (germline): SGHTA, FQGNSA.

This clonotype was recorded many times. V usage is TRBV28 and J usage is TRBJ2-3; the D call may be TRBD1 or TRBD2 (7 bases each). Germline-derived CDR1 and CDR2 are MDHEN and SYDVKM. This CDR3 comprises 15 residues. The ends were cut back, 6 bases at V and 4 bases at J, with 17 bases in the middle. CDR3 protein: CASSSTGEGADTQYF. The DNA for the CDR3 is TGTGCCAGCAGCTCAACAGGGGAGGGGGCAGATACGCAGTATTTT.

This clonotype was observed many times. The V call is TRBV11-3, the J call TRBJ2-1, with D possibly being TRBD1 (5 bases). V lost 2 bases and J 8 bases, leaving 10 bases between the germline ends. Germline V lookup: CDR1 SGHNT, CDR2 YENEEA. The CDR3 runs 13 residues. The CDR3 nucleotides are TGTGCCAGCAGCTTACGCAGGGTCGATGAGCAGTTCTTC. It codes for CASSLRRVDEQFF.

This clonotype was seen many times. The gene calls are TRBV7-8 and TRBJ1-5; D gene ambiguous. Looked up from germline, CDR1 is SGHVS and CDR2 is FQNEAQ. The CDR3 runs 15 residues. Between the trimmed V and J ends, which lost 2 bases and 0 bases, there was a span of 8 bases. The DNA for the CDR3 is TGTGCCAGCAGCTTATCCGGGGTTAGCAATCAGCCCCAGCATTTT. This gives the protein CASSLSGVSNQPQHF. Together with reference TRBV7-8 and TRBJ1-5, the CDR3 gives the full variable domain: GAGVSQSPRYKVAKRGQDVALRCDPISGHVSLFWYQQALGQGPEFLTYFQNEAQLDKSGLPSDRFFAERPEGSVSTLKIQRTQQEDSAVYLCASSLSGVSNQPQHFGDGTRLSIL.

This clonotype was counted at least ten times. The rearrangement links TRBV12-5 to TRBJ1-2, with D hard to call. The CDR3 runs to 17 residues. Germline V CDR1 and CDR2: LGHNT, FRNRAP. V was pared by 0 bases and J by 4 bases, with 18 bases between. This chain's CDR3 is CASGLVLGTEIFYGYTF. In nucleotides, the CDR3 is TGTGCTAGTGGTTTGGTACTCGGAACGGAGATCTTCTATGGCTACACCTTC. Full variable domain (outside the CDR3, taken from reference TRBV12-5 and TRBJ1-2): DARVTQTPRHKVTEMGQEVTMRCQPILGHNTVFWYRQTMMQGLELLAYFRNRAPLDDSGMPKDRFSAEMPDATLATLKIQPSEPRDSAVYFCASGLVLGTEIFYGYTFGSGTRLTVV.

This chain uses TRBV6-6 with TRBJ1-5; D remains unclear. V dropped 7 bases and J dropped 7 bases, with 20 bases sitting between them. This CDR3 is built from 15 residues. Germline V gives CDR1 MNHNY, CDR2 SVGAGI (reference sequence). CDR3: CASNRASDENQPQHF. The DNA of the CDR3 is TGTGCCAGCAATAGGGCCAGCGACGAGAACCAGCCCCAGCATTTT.

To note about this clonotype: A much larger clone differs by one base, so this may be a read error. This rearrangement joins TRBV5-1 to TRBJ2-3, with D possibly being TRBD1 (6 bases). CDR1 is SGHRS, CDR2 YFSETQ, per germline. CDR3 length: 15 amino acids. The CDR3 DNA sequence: TGCACCAGCAGCTTGAGGGGGAGCCACACAGATACGCAGTATTTT. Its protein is CTSSLRGSHTDTQYF.

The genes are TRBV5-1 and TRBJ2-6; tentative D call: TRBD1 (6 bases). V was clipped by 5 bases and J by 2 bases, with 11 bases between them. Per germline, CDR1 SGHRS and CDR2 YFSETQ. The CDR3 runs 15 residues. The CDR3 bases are TGCGCCAGCAGTTTAAGACAGGCTGGGGCCAACGTCCTGACTTTC. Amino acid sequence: CASSLRQAGANVLTF.

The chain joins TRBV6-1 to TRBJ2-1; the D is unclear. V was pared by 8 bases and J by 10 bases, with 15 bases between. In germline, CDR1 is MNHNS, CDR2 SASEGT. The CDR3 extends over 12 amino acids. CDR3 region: CASSTPAGEQFF. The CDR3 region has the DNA TGTGCCAGCTCAACTCCGGCTGGAGAGCAGTTCTTC.

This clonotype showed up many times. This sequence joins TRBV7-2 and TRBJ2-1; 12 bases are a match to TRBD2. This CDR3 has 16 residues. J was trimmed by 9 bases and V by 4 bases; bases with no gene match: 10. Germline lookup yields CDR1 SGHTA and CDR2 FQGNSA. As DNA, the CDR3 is TGTGCCAGCAGCTCCCTAGCGGGAGGGCCCTCCGGTGAGCAGTTCTTC. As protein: CASSSLAGGPSGEQFF.

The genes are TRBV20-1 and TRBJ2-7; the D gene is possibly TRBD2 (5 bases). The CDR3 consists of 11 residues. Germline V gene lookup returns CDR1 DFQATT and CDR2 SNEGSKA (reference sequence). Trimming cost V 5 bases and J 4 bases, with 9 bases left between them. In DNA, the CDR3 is TGCAGTGCTGTTAGCGCGTACGAGCAGTACTTC. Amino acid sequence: CSAVSAYEQYF.

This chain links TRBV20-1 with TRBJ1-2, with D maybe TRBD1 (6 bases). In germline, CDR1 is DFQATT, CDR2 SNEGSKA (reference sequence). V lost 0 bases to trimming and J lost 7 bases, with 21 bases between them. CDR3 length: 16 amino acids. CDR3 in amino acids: CSARDPQTGTLGGYTF. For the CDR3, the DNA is TGCAGTGCTAGAGATCCCCAGACAGGTACCCTGGGTGGCTACACCTTC.

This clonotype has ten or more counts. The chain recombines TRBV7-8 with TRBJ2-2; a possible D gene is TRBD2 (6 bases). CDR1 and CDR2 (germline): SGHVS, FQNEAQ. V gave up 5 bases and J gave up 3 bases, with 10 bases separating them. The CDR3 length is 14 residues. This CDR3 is CASSLTRDTGELFF. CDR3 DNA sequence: TGTGCCAGCAGCCTGACTAGAGACACCGGGGAGCTGTTTTTT.

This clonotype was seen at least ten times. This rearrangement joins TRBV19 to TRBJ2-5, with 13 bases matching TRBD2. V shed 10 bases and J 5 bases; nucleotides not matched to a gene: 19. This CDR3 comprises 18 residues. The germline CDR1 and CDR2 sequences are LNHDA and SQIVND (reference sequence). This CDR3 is CATSLRGTSGGASETQYF. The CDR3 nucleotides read TGTGCCACCTCCCTTAGGGGAACTAGCGGGGGGGCTAGCGAGACCCAGTACTTC.

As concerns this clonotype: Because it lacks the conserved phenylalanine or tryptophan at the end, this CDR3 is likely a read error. As DNA, the CDR3 is TGTGCCAGTAGTTCTGGGACAGGGGCTAACTATGGCTACACCCTC. Amino acid sequence: CASSSGTGANYGYTL. The V call is TRBV19, the J call TRBJ1-2; 10 positions match TRBD1. This CDR3 comprises 15 residues. Germline assignment: CDR1 LNHDA and CDR2 SQIVND (reference sequence). V trimming: 5 bases; J trimming: 0 bases; junction bases outside the gene matches: 3.

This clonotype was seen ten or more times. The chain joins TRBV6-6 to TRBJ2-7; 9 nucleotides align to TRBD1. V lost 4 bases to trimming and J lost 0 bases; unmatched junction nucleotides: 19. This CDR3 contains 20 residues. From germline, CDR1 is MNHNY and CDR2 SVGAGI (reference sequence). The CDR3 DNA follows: TGTGCCAGCAGTTCCTACCTTTCCGGGACAGGGTCAACGAGCTCCTACGAGCAGTACTTC. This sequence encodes CASSSYLSGTGSTSSYEQYF.

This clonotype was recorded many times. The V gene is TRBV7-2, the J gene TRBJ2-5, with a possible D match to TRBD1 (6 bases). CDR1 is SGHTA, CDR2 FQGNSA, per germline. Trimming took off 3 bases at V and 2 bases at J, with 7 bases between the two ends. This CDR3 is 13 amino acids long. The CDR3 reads CASSFGQQETQYF. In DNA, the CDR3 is TGTGCCAGCAGCTTCGGACAGCAAGAGACCCAGTACTTC. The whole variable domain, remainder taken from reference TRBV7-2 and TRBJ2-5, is GAGVSQSPSNKVTEKGKDVELRCDPISGHTALYWYRQSLGQGLEFLIYFQGNSAPDKSGLPSDRFSAERTGGSVSTLTIQRTQQEDSAVYLCASSFGQQETQYFGPGTRLLVL.

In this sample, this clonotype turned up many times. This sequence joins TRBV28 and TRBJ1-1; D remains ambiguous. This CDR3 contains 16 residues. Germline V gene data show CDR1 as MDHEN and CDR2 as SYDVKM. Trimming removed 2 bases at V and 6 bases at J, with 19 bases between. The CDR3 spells CASSLVGVGTLSEAFF. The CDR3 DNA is TGTGCCAGCAGTTTAGTCGGGGTAGGCACGTTATCTGAAGCTTTCTTT.

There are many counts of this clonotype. Here the CDR3 reads CASSLDFSGSQYF. The DNA for the CDR3 is TGTGCCAGCAGCTTAGACTTTAGTGGGTCCCAGTACTTC. This chain links TRBV7-2 with TRBJ2-5; D is uncertain. Trimming stripped 1 base from V and 9 bases from J, with 12 bases between. The CDR3 is 13 residues long. Germline values: CDR1 SGHTA, CDR2 FQGNSA.

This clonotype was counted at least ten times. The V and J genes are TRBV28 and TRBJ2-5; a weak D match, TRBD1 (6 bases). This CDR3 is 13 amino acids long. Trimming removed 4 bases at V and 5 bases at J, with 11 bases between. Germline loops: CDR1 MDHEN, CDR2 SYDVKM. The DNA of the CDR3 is TGTGCCAGCAGTTCGTACAGGGCCGAGACCCAGTACTTC. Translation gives CASSSYRAETQYF.

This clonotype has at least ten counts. CDR3 in DNA: TGTGCCAGCAGCTTCGGACAGGGGGTAGAGACCCAGTACTTC. Translated: CASSFGQGVETQYF. V and J are TRBV7-2 and TRBJ2-5; 10 bases are a match to TRBD1. Trimming took 3 bases from V and 4 from J; bases not matched to a gene: 2. The CDR3 runs 14 residues. From germline, CDR1 is SGHTA and CDR2 FQGNSA.

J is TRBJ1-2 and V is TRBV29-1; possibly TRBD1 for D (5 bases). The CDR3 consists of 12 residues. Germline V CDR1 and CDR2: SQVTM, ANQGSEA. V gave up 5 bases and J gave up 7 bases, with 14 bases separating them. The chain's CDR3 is CSVSAGQVGYTF. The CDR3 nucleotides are TGCAGCGTTTCTGCAGGGCAGGTTGGCTACACCTTC.

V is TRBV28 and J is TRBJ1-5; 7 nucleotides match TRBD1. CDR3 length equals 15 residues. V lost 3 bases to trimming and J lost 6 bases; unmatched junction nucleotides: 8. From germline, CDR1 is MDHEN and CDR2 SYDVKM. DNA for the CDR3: TGTGCCAGCAGTTTCGAGGGGGCTACTAGTCAGCCCCAGCATTTT. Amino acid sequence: CASSFEGATSQPQHF. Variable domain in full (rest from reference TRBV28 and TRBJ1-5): DVKVTQSSRYLVKRTGEKVFLECVQDMDHENMFWYRQDPGLGLRLIYFSYDVKMKEKGDIPEGYSVSREKKERFSLILESASTNQTSMYLCASSFEGATSQPQHFGDGTRLSIL.